This T cell receptor beta chain comes out of a study of T cells after yellow fever vaccination. Study-level information: Low-cell-number fractions were prepared with SMART-Seq v4 Ultra Low Input.

V dropped 3 bases and J dropped 3; count of bases not matched to a gene: 8. CDR3 size: 15 residues. CDR1 and CDR2 (germline): MNHEY, SVGAGI. Template switching by 5'RACE produced TCR cDNA, adding a universal primer site and UMIs. TCRdb fed the 5' RACE reads into MiXCR, producing one record per CDR3 protein. Of 500,000 to 700,000 distinct CDR3 sequences in the sample, less than 20% were seen once. Broader study findings: By day 5 rather than day 15, the secondary response had peaked, though it was weaker. The booster response re-showed most primary clones: about 96% CD4, around 85% CD8.

The table lists this clonotype with a few counts. As yet, its antigen is unknown. The TCR sequence derives from a man aged 25 to 45 who received the YFV17D yellow fever vaccine. V and J are TRBV6-5 and TRBJ2-7; 7 bases are a match to TRBD1. Sequencing used PBMCs, obtained 15 days after the yellow fever booster vaccination. The CDR3 region has the DNA TGTGCCAGCAGTTATCGGGCAGGGGGATTCTACGAGCAGTACTTC. Residues: CASSYRAGGFYEQYF.